The rows below give T cell receptor beta chains drawn from one sample of a study of T cell responses to AZD1222 COVID-19 vaccine. The table came from immunoSEQ multiplex PCR; TCRdb's copy has only in-frame clones and leaves some out. This table has approximately 92,000 clones, around 90% appearing once. The source was peripheral blood, collected on day 0 of AZD1222 vaccination. The receptors were sampled from an adult in good health. Each CDR3 is given with its conserved first and last residue. The D gene is left open where the match is weak. Size values are once, few and many counts, or a class for expanded clones, and some rows have none.

>TRBJ2-7|TRBV3-1/TRBV3-2|-|TRBD1
CASSSSRDRAQVQYF
TGTGCCAGCAGCTCAAGCCGGGACAGGGCCCAAGTGCAGTACTTC
>TRBJ1-2|TRBV5-1|-|-
CASSFSGDGYTF
TGCGCCAGCAGCTTCTCTGGTGATGGCTACACCTTC
>TRBJ1-6|TRBV5-4|-|-
CASSLGWGRRGSPLHF
TGTGCCAGCAGTCTGGGTTGGGGGCGAAGAGGGTCACCCCTCCACTTT
>TRBJ2-7|TRBV27|-|TRBD2
CASRRGLENSYEQYF
TGTGCCAGCAGAAGGGGACTAGAGAACTCCTACGAGCAGTACTTC
>TRBJ1-6|TRBV30|-|TRBD1
CAWRLSYRGESPLHF
TGTGCCTGGAGGTTGAGTTACAGGGGGGAATCACCCCTCCACTTT
>TRBJ1-5|TRBV6-5|-|-
CASRWGMGQPQHF
TGTGCCTCCCGATGGGGAATGGGGCAGCCCCAGCATTTT
>TRBJ2-3|TRBV7-6|-|TRBD2
CASSLAGGADTQYF
TGTGCCAGCAGCTTAGCGGGGGGGGCAGATACGCAGTATTTT
>TRBJ1-4|TRBV4-1|-|TRBD1
CASSQEGWLQGREANEKLFF
TGCGCCAGCAGCCAAGAAGGTTGGTTACAGGGGAGAGAAGCTAATGAAAAACTGTTTTTT
>TRBJ2-5|TRBV30|-|TRBD2
CAWSVRGRKTQYF
TGTGCCTGGAGTGTACGCGGGAGAAAGACCCAGTACTTC
>TRBJ2-7|TRBV5-1|-|-
CASSLAGDTGEQYF
TGCGCCAGCAGCTTGGCGGGGGATACCGGCGAGCAGTACTTC
>TRBJ2-2|TRBV28|-|TRBD2
CASTRGLGYTGELFF
TGTGCCAGCACCCGGGGACTAGGTTACACCGGGGAGCTGTTTTTT
>TRBJ1-2|TRBV30|-|-
CAWTTGSYGYTF
TGTGCCTGGACCACAGGGAGCTATGGCTACACCTTC
>TRBJ2-5|TRBV7-2|-|-
CASSLDRFSKGVETQYF
TGTGCCAGCAGCTTAGATCGGTTCAGTAAGGGTGTGGAGACCCAGTACTTC
>TRBJ1-1|TRBV6-9|-|TRBD1
CASSRGLPGQGSEEAFF
TGTGCCAGCAGTAGGGGACTACCGGGACAGGGGTCAGAGGAAGCTTTCTTT
>TRBJ2-3|TRBV29-1|-|TRBD2
CSVERGLAGDTQYF
TGCAGCGTTGAACGGGGCCTAGCGGGAGATACGCAGTATTTT
>TRBJ2-4|TRBV19|-|-
CASQLWGAKNIQYF
TGTGCCAGCCAGTTGTGGGGAGCCAAAAACATTCAGTACTTC
>TRBJ2-2|TRBV6-5|-|TRBD2
CASRAGLANGELFF
TGTGCCAGCAGGGCGGGACTAGCTAACGGGGAGCTGTTTTTT
>TRBJ2-7|TRBV7-9|-|-
CASSWRGRPYEQYF
TGTGCCAGCAGCTGGAGGGGTAGGCCCTACGAGCAGTACTTC
>TRBJ1-6|TRBV5-5|-|-
CASREGPSYNSPLHF
TGTGCCAGCAGGGAGGGACCGTCCTATAATTCACCCCTCCACTTT
>TRBJ1-1|TRBV7-2|once|-
CASRRTMNTEAFF
TGTGCCAGCAGGCGGACGATGAACACTGAAGCTTTCTTT
>TRBJ1-1|TRBV2|-|-
CASNAPNTEAFF
TGTGCCAGCAACGCCCCGAACACTGAAGCTTTCTTT
>TRBJ1-5|TRBV6-4|-|-
CASRGAPYDRNSNQPQHF
TGTGCCAGCAGGGGCGCCCCTTATGACAGGAATAGCAATCAGCCCCAGCATTTT
>TRBJ1-2|TRBV20-1|-|-
CSASSSNYGYTF
TGCAGTGCTAGTTCCTCTAACTATGGCTACACCTTC
>TRBJ1-3|TRBV10-1|-|TRBD1
CASTGTDGNTIYF
TGCGCCAGCACCGGGACAGACGGAAACACCATATATTTT
>TRBJ1-2|TRBV19|-|-
CASSRTYGYTF
TGTGCCAGTAGTCGGACCTATGGCTACACCTTC
>TRBJ2-3|TRBV6-4|-|TRBD2
CASSGSGGTDTQYF
TGTGCCAGCAGTGGTAGCGGGGGCACAGATACGCAGTATTTT
>TRBJ1-6|TRBV3-1/TRBV3-2|-|-
CASSQGAGNSPLHF
TGTGCCAGCAGCCAAGGGGCGGGGAATTCACCCCTCCACTTT
>TRBJ2-6|TRBV14|-|-
CASRVTGSGANVLTF
TGTGCCAGCAGGGTGACAGGTTCTGGGGCCAACGTCCTGACTTTC
>TRBJ1-5|TRBV2|-|-
CASTGVGNQPQHF
TGTGCCAGCACTGGTGTAGGCAATCAGCCCCAGCATTTT
>TRBJ1-1|TRBV19|-|-
CASSPQAYTEAFF
TGTGCCAGTAGTCCACAGGCCTACACTGAAGCTTTCTTT
>TRBJ2-7|TRBV9|-|-
CASSVEGLGEQYF
TGTGCCAGCAGCGTAGAGGGTCTAGGCGAGCAGTACTTC
>TRBJ1-5|TRBV19|once|-
CASTPRDNNQPQHF
TGTGCCAGTACGCCCCGGGACAACAATCAGCCCCAGCATTTT
>TRBJ2-5|TRBV6-4|-|-
CASSDSVARWYQETQYF
TGTGCCAGCAGTGACTCGGTCGCGCGGTGGTACCAAGAGACCCAGTACTTC
>TRBJ2-3|TRBV18|-|-
CASSPTQLTATDTQYF
TGTGCCAGCTCACCAACGCAACTAACCGCCACAGATACGCAGTATTTT
>TRBJ1-1|TRBV7-2|-|-
CASSWAGNTEAFF
TGTGCCAGCAGCTGGGCGGGAAACACTGAAGCTTTCTTT
>TRBJ1-3|TRBV4-1|-|-
CASSQGGARGSSGNTIYF
TGCGCCAGCAGCCAAGGAGGGGCCAGGGGAAGCTCTGGAAACACCATATATTTT
>TRBJ2-5|TRBV10-3|-|-
CAISESKETQYF
TGTGCCATCAGTGAGTCCAAAGAGACCCAGTACTTC
>TRBJ1-1|TRBV7-6|-|-
CASSLGGPMNTEAFF
TGTGCCAGCAGCTTAGGAGGGCCCATGAACACTGAAGCTTTCTTT
>TRBJ2-7|TRBV18|-|-
CASSQWAADPYEQYF
TGTGCCAGCTCACAATGGGCCGCGGACCCCTACGAGCAGTACTTC
>TRBJ2-3|TRBV9|once|TRBD2
CASSTGLAEPDTQYF
TGTGCCAGCAGCACGGGACTAGCGGAACCAGATACGCAGTATTTT
>TRBJ1-6|TRBV30|-|-
CAWSSGPRYNSPLHF
TGTGCCTGGAGTTCCGGACCTCGCTATAATTCACCCCTCCACTTT
>TRBJ2-3|TRBV7-9|-|-
CASRSRGDTQYF
TGTGCCAGCAGATCACGGGGCGATACGCAGTATTTT
>TRBJ1-1|TRBV11-2|-|-
CASSLGAGDTEAFF
TGTGCCAGCAGCTTAGGGGCGGGTGACACTGAAGCTTTCTTT
>TRBJ1-2|TRBV4-3|-|-
CASSQVAGPYGYTF
TGCGCCAGCAGCCAAGTCGCAGGGCCCTATGGCTACACCTTC
>TRBJ1-5|TRBV4-1|-|-
CASSQDSNQPQHF
TGCGCCAGCAGCCAAGATAGCAATCAGCCCCAGCATTTT
>TRBJ1-1|TRBV10-3|-|-
CAISDRRNTEAFF
TGTGCCATCAGTGACAGGAGGAACACTGAAGCTTTCTTT
>TRBJ1-2|TRBV7-2|-|TRBD1
CASSSTGTGYYGYTF
TGTGCCAGCAGCTCCACCGGGACAGGGTACTATGGCTACACCTTC
>TRBJ2-7|TRBV4-1|few|TRBD2
CASSPIWTSGSYEQYF
TGCGCCAGCAGCCCAATCTGGACTAGCGGGAGCTACGAGCAGTACTTC
>TRBJ2-1|TRBV30|-|-
CAWSPDSFEQFF
TGTGCCTGGAGTCCTGACTCATTTGAGCAGTTCTTC
>TRBJ1-1|TRBV27|-|-
CASSPGGLPAFF
TGTGCCAGCAGTCCAGGAGGGTTGCCGGCTTTCTTT
>TRBJ2-7|TRBV5-1|-|TRBD1
CASSLGQGHHYEQYF
TGCGCCAGCAGCTTGGGACAGGGGCATCACTACGAGCAGTACTTC
>TRBJ1-5|TRBV19|-|-
CASSILREVGQPQHF
TGTGCCAGTAGTATACTTCGGGAAGTTGGACAGCCCCAGCATTTT